The rows below give T cell receptor beta chains drawn from one sample of a study of cytomegalovirus exposure and HLA in healthy donors. Generated by immunoSEQ multiplex PCR, the TCRdb table keeps only in-frame clones and is missing some. The sample shows about 140,000 clones, and 2% to 2.5% sits with its ten largest clones. Sample: PBMCs. Receptors originate from a woman under 30 in good health and CMV-seronegative. Each CDR3 is given with its conserved first and last residue. The order of the fields is D gene, J gene, V gene, CDR3 protein, CDR3 DNA. D genes are given only for firm matches.

d_call: TRBD1
j_call: TRBJ1-4
v_call: TRBV18
cdr3_aa: CASSPGQGYEKLFF
cdr3_nt: TGTGCCAGCTCACCGGGACAGGGTTATGAAAAACTGTTTTTT

d_call: TRBD2
j_call: TRBJ2-5
v_call: TRBV7-9
cdr3_aa: CASSLVLAGARETQYF
cdr3_nt: TGTGCCAGCAGCTTAGTACTAGCGGGAGCCAGAGAGACCCAGTACTTC

d_call: TRBD1
j_call: TRBJ1-5
v_call: TRBV5-1
cdr3_aa: CASSLGDRVNQPQHF
cdr3_nt: TGCGCCAGCAGCTTGGGGGACAGGGTGAATCAGCCCCAGCATTTT

d_call: TRBD2
j_call: TRBJ2-3
v_call: TRBV25-1
cdr3_aa: CASTSSGGADTQYF
cdr3_nt: TGTGCCAGCACTTCTAGCGGTGGGGCAGATACGCAGTATTTT

d_call: NA
j_call: TRBJ1-2
v_call: TRBV6-6
cdr3_aa: CASSYSRRGSNYGYTF
cdr3_nt: TGTGCCAGCAGTTACTCGCGGCGGGGGTCTAACTATGGCTACACCTTC

d_call: TRBD1
j_call: TRBJ2-5
v_call: TRBV2
cdr3_aa: CASTRTGGSQETQYF
cdr3_nt: TGTGCCAGCACCCGGACAGGGGGGTCACAAGAGACCCAGTACTTC

d_call: NA
j_call: TRBJ2-3
v_call: TRBV7-3
cdr3_aa: CASSAKQGTDTQYF
cdr3_nt: TGTGCCAGCAGCGCGAAACAGGGAACAGATACGCAGTATTTT

d_call: NA
j_call: TRBJ1-1
v_call: TRBV10-2
cdr3_aa: CASSESEFEAFF
cdr3_nt: TGCGCCAGCAGTGAGTCGGAGTTTGAAGCTTTCTTT

d_call: NA
j_call: TRBJ2-7
v_call: TRBV28
cdr3_aa: CASSHRRSYEQYF
cdr3_nt: TGTGCCAGCAGCCACAGGAGAAGCTACGAGCAGTACTTC

d_call: TRBD1
j_call: TRBJ1-2
v_call: TRBV9
cdr3_aa: CASSVSYRGDYGYTF
cdr3_nt: TGTGCCAGCAGCGTATCCTACAGGGGGGACTATGGCTACACCTTC

d_call: TRBD1
j_call: TRBJ2-3
v_call: TRBV27
cdr3_aa: CASSFWTGQGSIPDTQYF
cdr3_nt: TGTGCCAGCAGTTTCTGGACAGGGCAGGGATCCATACCAGATACGCAGTATTTT

d_call: NA
j_call: TRBJ1-5
v_call: TRBV5-4
cdr3_aa: CASSFRREKGSNQPQHF
cdr3_nt: TGTGCCAGCAGCTTTAGGAGGGAAAAGGGAAGCAATCAGCCCCAGCATTTT

d_call: TRBD2
j_call: TRBJ2-1
v_call: TRBV7-2
cdr3_aa: CASSPWTSGDSYNEQFF
cdr3_nt: TGTGCCAGCAGCCCGTGGACTAGCGGGGACTCCTACAATGAGCAGTTCTTC

d_call: NA
j_call: TRBJ1-2
v_call: TRBV21-1
cdr3_aa: CARKNSPPPGHQKQNYGYTF
cdr3_nt: TGTGCCAGAAAAAATTCACCCCCCCCGGGACACCAAAAACAAAACTATGGCTACACCTTC

d_call: TRBD1
j_call: TRBJ1-1
v_call: TRBV5-6
cdr3_aa: CASDKQGVSTEAFF
cdr3_nt: TGTGCCAGCGACAAACAGGGGGTTAGTACTGAAGCTTTCTTT

d_call: NA
j_call: TRBJ2-7
v_call: TRBV12-5
cdr3_aa: CASGPTGGREQYF
cdr3_nt: TGTGCTAGTGGCCCCACAGGAGGGCGAGAGCAGTACTTC

d_call: NA
j_call: TRBJ1-4
v_call: TRBV28
cdr3_aa: CASSREKLFF
cdr3_nt: TGTGCCAGCAGCCGTGAAAAACTGTTTTTT

d_call: NA
j_call: TRBJ2-7
v_call: TRBV5-8
cdr3_aa: CASSWGDSTQGEEQYF
cdr3_nt: TGTGCCAGCAGCTGGGGGGACAGTACGCAAGGAGAGGAGCAGTACTTC